The present entry profiles one T cell receptor (beta chain) with its context. Its antigen remains undetermined. No much larger clone exists at a distance of one base, and base qualities are not known. These data belong to a study of control samples from healthy donors and cancer patients (dated by TCRdb to 2020 to 2021). CDR1 and CDR2 are read off the germline V gene as SQVTM and ANQGSEA. V is cut by 0 bases and J by 2 bases, and the space between the germline ends is 14 bases. Measured from the cysteine to the phenylalanine, the CDR3 is 15 residues long. The only DNA kept is the CDR3, 45 bases in frame from the first base. Library prep was done by the immunoSEQ multiplex PCR assay. TCRdb holds this immuneACCESS table with in-frame rearrangements only. Some clones are missing; in checked studies, unresolved V genes explain under half, and the rest has no known cause. This sample comprises fewer than 200,000 clones, 90% to 95% of them detected only once. The leading ten clones occupy about 1.6% of the sample.

The sample was blood. The V gene is TRBV29-1 and the J gene is TRBJ2-7; the D segment cannot be called with confidence. The source is a man between 18 and 29 years old in good health. Here the CDR3 is given as CSVEDVAEPTYEQYF. The DNA is as follows: TGCAGCGTTGAAGATGTGGCAGAACCGACCTACGAGCAGTACTTC.